This TCR beta chain was found in a study of blood T cell repertoires in COVID-19. Between the trimmed V and J ends, which lost 4 bases and 4 bases, there was a span of 18 bases. This CDR3 is 15 amino acids long. Germline CDR1 and CDR2: SGHDT and YYEEEE. Profiling relied on immunoSEQ multiplex PCR, and the TCRdb table lists in-frame clones only, not all of them. The repertoire consists of about 73,000 clones, with about 83% occurring once and the leading ten covering roughly 5.7%. This receptor was obtained from a woman aged 60-70 years with acute or convalescent COVID-19. Material: peripheral blood. V gene TRBV5-6 combines with J gene TRBJ2-7, with a tentative D call TRBD1 (6 bases). CDR3 residues: CASSGTQGLSYEQYF. The CDR3 bases are TGTGCCAGCAGCGGGACACAGGGTTTGTCGTACGAGCAGTACTTC.